These 31 T cell receptor beta chains were sequenced from one sample in a study of cytomegalovirus exposure and HLA in healthy donors. PCR amplification relied on 60 Vbeta primers (plus 13 Jbeta primers). TCRdb keeps only in-frame clones here, not all; method: immunoSEQ multiplex PCR. The sample consists of 100,000 to 150,000 clones, approximately 15% of them appearing once. The sample comprised PBMCs. The source is a woman younger than 35 in good health and CMV-seronegative.

Only a few counts were recorded for this clone. The chain combines TRBV29-1 with TRBJ2-5; possible D gene TRBD1, 6 bases. There are 15 residues in the CDR3. Trimming removed 5 bases at V and 3 bases at J, with 19 bases between. CDR1 and CDR2 from the germline V gene are SQVTM and ANQGSEA. The CDR3 bases are TGCAGCGTTTTTCCCCGGGACACCTTAAAAGAGACCCAGTACTTC. Translating gives CSVFPRDTLKETQYF.

This clone was observed a handful of times. The chain is built from TRBV15 and TRBJ2-5, with D tentatively TRBD2 (6 bases). Germline V gives CDR1 LNHNV, CDR2 YYDKDF (reference sequence). V lost 8 bases, J lost 4 bases, and 11 bases lay in between. The CDR3 loop spans 12 amino acids. CDR3 sequence: CATGASAETQYF. The CDR3 coding sequence is TGTGCCACCGGGGCTAGCGCAGAGACCCAGTACTTC.

Only a few counts were recorded for this clone. This chain uses TRBV19 with TRBJ2-7; no clear D gene. The V gene's germline CDR1 is LNHDA and CDR2 SQIVND (reference sequence). The CDR3 contains 13 residues. The V gene lost 3 bases and the J gene lost 6 bases, with 12 bases spanning the gap. The CDR3 DNA reads as TGTGCCAGTAGTATTGCGCTCGATGGCGAGCAGTACTTC. Its protein is CASSIALDGEQYF. Variable domain in full (rest from reference TRBV19 and TRBJ2-7): DGGITQSPKYLFRKEGQNVTLSCEQNLNHDAMYWYRQDPGQGLRLIYYSQIVNDFQKGDIAEGYSVSREKKESFPLTVTSAQKNPTAFYLCASSIALDGEQYFGPGTRLTVT.

This clone has just a few counts. The chain combines TRBV6-5 with TRBJ1-4; TRBD1 agrees at 9 bases. Germline values: CDR1 MNHEY, CDR2 SVGAGI. Germline trimming cut 5 bases from V and 4 bases from J; bases unmatched to any gene: 2. The CDR3 covers 14 residues. This CDR3 reads CASSRTGVNEKLFF. The DNA of the CDR3 is TGTGCCAGCAGTAGGACAGGGGTTAATGAAAAACTGTTTTTT.

This chain links TRBV27 with TRBJ2-1; tentative D call: TRBD2 (6 bases). The CDR3 runs to 16 residues. CDR1 and CDR2 (germline): MNHEY, SMNVEV (reference sequence). V lost 0 bases to trimming and J lost 5 bases, with 14 bases between them. In DNA, the CDR3 is TGTGCCAGCAGTTTATCGGCACGGGAGAGTCACAATGAGCAGTTCTTC. This encodes CASSLSARESHNEQFF.

This clone was picked up a small number of times. Here the CDR3 reads CASSFGLAFSYNEQFF. CDR3 nucleotides: TGTGCCAGCAGTTTCGGACTGGCCTTCTCCTACAATGAGCAGTTCTTC. The rearrangement uses TRBV6-6 and TRBJ2-1, with D possibly TRBD2 on 5 matching bases. There are 16 residues in the CDR3. Germline CDR1 and CDR2: MNHNY and SVGAGI (reference sequence). Trimming removed 4 bases at V and 0 bases at J, with 13 bases between.

This clone was counted between two and nine times. This chain joins TRBV5-4 and TRBJ1-6; D is possibly TRBD1 (5 bases). Per the germline V gene, CDR1 is SGHNT and CDR2 is YYREEE (reference sequence). The CDR3 is 14 amino acids. The V end lost 3 bases, the J end lost 5 bases, and 9 bases lay between the germline ends. DNA for the CDR3: TGTGCCAGCAGCTCCCTGACAGATAATTCACCCCTCCACTTT. Residues: CASSSLTDNSPLHF.

CDR3 sequence: CSVGAGNSNQPQHF. CDR3 nucleotides: TGCAGCGTTGGGGCAGGTAATAGCAATCAGCCCCAGCATTTT. The chain carries TRBV29-1 and TRBJ1-5; D unclear. The V end was cut by 4 bases, the J end by 0 bases, with 10 bases between. CDR1 is SQVTM and CDR2 is ANQGSEA in the germline V gene. The CDR3 has 14 residues.

This clone was counted between two and nine times. The chain combines TRBV28 with TRBJ1-2; no definite D call. In germline, CDR1 is MDHEN, CDR2 SYDVKM. CDR3 length: 9 amino acids. V was pared by 5 bases and J by 7 bases, with 2 bases between. DNA for the CDR3: TGTGCCAGCAGTCGTGGCTACACCTTC. This sequence encodes CASSRGYTF.

The CDR3 DNA is TGTGCCAGCAGGGCCACAGGGAACTCCTACGAGCAGTACTTC. This codes for CASRATGNSYEQYF. The V gene is TRBV25-1, the J gene TRBJ2-7, with D perhaps matching TRBD1 (6 bases). CDR3 length: 14 amino acids. Trimming removed 6 bases at V and 0 bases at J, with 12 bases between. Per the germline V gene, CDR1 is MGHDK and CDR2 is SYGVNS.

The chain carries TRBV7-9 and TRBJ2-7; 7 positions agree with TRBD2. Trimming removed 3 bases from V and 0 bases from J; junction bases left unmatched: 11. The CDR3 is 17 amino acids. Germline CDR1 SEHNR, CDR2 FQNEAQ (reference sequence). This chain's CDR3 is CASSFTSGLAASYEQYF. In DNA form, the CDR3 reads TGTGCCAGCAGCTTTACGTCCGGGCTAGCGGCCTCCTACGAGCAGTACTTC.

V and J are TRBV27 and TRBJ1-4; D is uncertain. The CDR3 extends over 14 amino acids. CDR1 is MNHEY, CDR2 SMNVEV, per germline (reference sequence). The V end was cut by 3 bases, the J end by 5 bases, with 10 bases between. CDR3 loop: CASSFSGPNEKLFF. The CDR3 nucleotides read TGTGCCAGCAGTTTCAGTGGGCCAAATGAAAAACTGTTTTTT.

In this sample, this clone turned up a few times. This chain links TRBV9 with TRBJ1-1; perhaps TRBD1 as D (5 bases). The CDR3 sequence is 13 residues long. Germline V CDR1 and CDR2: SGDLS, YYNGEE. Deletions cut 0 bases from V and 5 bases from J, with 8 bases between. CDR3 sequence reads: CASSVEQGTEAFF. The CDR3 DNA reads TGTGCCAGCAGCGTAGAGCAGGGAACTGAAGCTTTCTTT.

The chain couples TRBV7-2 to TRBJ2-7, with D perhaps TRBD2 (6 bases). CDR3 size: 15 residues. Germline lookup yields CDR1 SGHTA and CDR2 FQGNSA. V lost 4 bases to trimming and J lost 6 bases, with 19 bases between them. The CDR3 coding sequence is TGTGCCAGCAGCTCCGATGGGCGGGGCGGAGGCGAGCAGTACTTC. Its translation: CASSSDGRGGGEQYF.

The table lists this clone with a few counts. The CDR3 bases are TGTGCCAGTAGTCTCCGGGACAGGAACACCGGGGAGCTGTTTTTT. This sequence encodes CASSLRDRNTGELFF. V usage is TRBV19 and J usage is TRBJ2-2; 7 bases map to TRBD1. Trimming cost V 5 bases and J 1 base; bases outside gene matches: 4. The CDR3 spans 15 residues. Germline CDR1 is LNHDA and CDR2 is SQIVND (reference sequence).

This clone has more than one count but fewer than ten. This chain uses TRBV7-2 with TRBJ2-3; D unresolved. The CDR3 is made up of 13 amino acids. Germline lookup yields CDR1 SGHTA and CDR2 FQGNSA. Trimming took off 4 bases at V and 6 bases at J, with 11 bases between the two ends. The DNA for the CDR3 is TGTGCCAGCAGCTCCAACCGGGTGGATACGCAGTATTTT. Translated, it gives CASSSNRVDTQYF.

The V and J genes are TRBV5-1 and TRBJ2-3, with D perhaps TRBD2 (5 bases). Germline loops: CDR1 SGHRS, CDR2 YFSETQ. The germline V and J ends were trimmed by 0 bases and 6 bases, with 11 bases remaining between them. The CDR3 length is 14 residues. The CDR3 here is CASSLVLDSDTQYF. CDR3 in DNA: TGCGCCAGCAGCTTGGTACTAGATTCCGATACGCAGTATTTT. Using reference TRBV5-1 and TRBJ2-3 for the parts outside the CDR3, the full variable domain is KAGVTQTPRYLIKTRGQQVTLSCSPISGHRSVSWYQQTPGQGLQFLFEYFSETQRNKGNFPGRFSGRQFSNSRSEMNVSTLELGDSALYLCASSLVLDSDTQYFGPGTRLTVL.

This clone has just a few counts. The chain employs TRBV30 and TRBJ2-3, with 8 bases that match TRBD1. This CDR3 spans 15 amino acids. Germline CDR1 reads GTSNPN; CDR2 reads SVGIG (reference sequence). Losses at the gene ends were 0 bases for V and 5 bases for J; bases not matched to a gene: 7. The CDR3: CAWSVQGEAGDTQYF. In DNA form, the CDR3 reads TGTGCCTGGAGTGTACAGGGGGAGGCGGGAGATACGCAGTATTTT.

DNA of the CDR3: TGCGCCAGCAGCTTGGCACCCGGGACAGCTAACGAAGCTTTCTTT. It encodes CASSLAPGTANEAFF. This rearrangement joins TRBV5-1 to TRBJ1-1; 7 bases fit TRBD1. The V gene's germline CDR1 is SGHRS and CDR2 YFSETQ. The J segment lost 8 bases and the V segment lost 0 bases, leaving 10 bases of the junction unmatched. This CDR3 region has 15 residues. The full variable domain, completed using reference TRBV5-1 and TRBJ1-1, is KAGVTQTPRYLIKTRGQQVTLSCSPISGHRSVSWYQQTPGQGLQFLFEYFSETQRNKGNFPGRFSGRQFSNSRSEMNVSTLELGDSALYLCASSLAPGTANEAFFGQGTRLTVV.

This clone was seen more than once but under ten times. The gene calls are TRBV7-2 and TRBJ2-5, with TRBD1 matching over 8 bases. Germline values: CDR1 SGHTA, CDR2 FQGNSA. The CDR3 length is 15 residues. The trim removed 4 bases at V and 5 bases at J, leaving 9 bases unmatched. As DNA, the CDR3 is TGTGCCAGCAGCTACCGGACAGGGAAGTGGGAGACCCAGTACTTC. It codes for CASSYRTGKWETQYF.

In this sample, this clone turned up a few times. The chain carries TRBV10-2 and TRBJ2-3; the D is unclear. V lost 2 bases and J lost 5, with 8 bases in between. The CDR3 spans 13 residues. CDR1 and CDR2 (germline): WSHSY, SAAADI. The CDR3 loop is CASSEESRDTQYF. For the CDR3, the DNA is TGCGCCAGCAGTGAGGAGAGTAGAGATACGCAGTATTTT.

V and J are TRBV30 and TRBJ1-1; no reliable D call. Germline values: CDR1 GTSNPN, CDR2 SVGIG (reference sequence). With 0 bases removed from V and 1 base from J, the gap between germline ends came to 9 bases. The CDR3 spans 14 residues. CDR3 region: CAWSVKLRNTEAFF. For the CDR3, the DNA is TGTGCCTGGAGTGTGAAGTTGCGGAACACTGAAGCTTTCTTT.

The chain carries TRBV5-4 and TRBJ2-5; D may be TRBD1 (6 bases). The CDR3 spans 15 residues. The germline V and J ends were trimmed by 4 bases and 2 bases, with 15 bases remaining between them. Germline loops: CDR1 SGHNT, CDR2 YYREEE (reference sequence). CDR3 bases: TGTGCCAGCAGCACTGTAACAGGGTTACAAGAGACCCAGTACTTC. Its protein is CASSTVTGLQETQYF.

The table lists this clone with a few counts. The genes are TRBV28 and TRBJ1-2, with TRBD1 identical over 8 bases. Per germline, CDR1 MDHEN and CDR2 SYDVKM. The length of the CDR3 is 13 residues. The V gene end was trimmed by 3 bases and the J gene end by 9 bases; junction bases not matched to a gene: 6. The CDR3 loop is CASSLRDRMRYTF. The CDR3 DNA sequence: TGTGCCAGCAGTTTGCGGGACAGGATGCGCTACACCTTC.

V and J are TRBV4-1 and TRBJ1-5; TRBD1 agrees at 8 bases. The CDR3 has 15 residues. V trimming: 5 bases; J trimming: 1 base; junction bases outside the gene matches: 4. Germline V gene sequence: CDR1 MGHRA, CDR2 YSYEKL. The CDR3 DNA follows: TGCGCCAGCAGCACGGACAGGGCAAGCAATCAGCCCCAGCATTTT. This gives the protein CASSTDRASNQPQHF.

The chain uses TRBV19 and TRBJ1-4, with D hard to call. Trimming pared 3 bases from V and 0 bases from J, leaving 5 bases between. This CDR3 is 14 amino acids long. Germline V gives CDR1 LNHDA, CDR2 SQIVND (reference sequence). CDR3 residues: CASSIPTTNEKLFF. The CDR3 DNA reads as TGTGCCAGTAGTATCCCTACAACTAATGAAAAACTGTTTTTT.

In its sample, this clone was seen a few times. This chain links TRBV11-2 with TRBJ2-5, with D unresolved. CDR3 length equals 16 residues. Germline CDR1 reads SGHAT; CDR2 reads FQNNGV. Trimming removed 1 base at V and 1 base at J, with 13 bases between. CDR3 DNA sequence: TGTGCCAGCAGCTTAGGGGCCCTTACGGCCCAAGAGACCCAGTACTTC. Translation gives CASSLGALTAQETQYF.

This clone appeared a few times. The chain is built from TRBV6-7 and TRBJ1-5; 11 positions match TRBD1. TRBV6-7 is given ORF status, its function remaining uncertain. Losses at the gene ends were 4 bases for V and 0 bases for J; bases not matched to a gene: 5. This CDR3 comprises 17 residues. This CDR3 is CASSSDRGPYSNQPQHF. The CDR3 bases are TGTGCCAGCAGTTCGGACAGGGGGCCATATAGCAATCAGCCCCAGCATTTT.

The chain carries TRBV7-9 and TRBJ1-6; 9 bases align to TRBD1. The CDR3 loop spans 14 amino acids. Per germline, CDR1 SEHNR and CDR2 FQNEAQ (reference sequence). Losses at the gene ends were 7 bases for V and 6 bases for J; bases not matched to a gene: 4. The CDR3 sequence: CASIPGQGNSPLHF. In nucleotides, the CDR3 is TGTGCCAGCATACCGGGACAGGGTAATTCACCCCTCCACTTT.

V gene TRBV7-2 combines with J gene TRBJ2-7, with 7 bases lining up with TRBD1. The length of the CDR3 is 12 residues. J was trimmed by 6 bases and V by 4 bases; bases with no gene match: 3. Germline assignment: CDR1 SGHTA and CDR2 FQGNSA. CDR3 amino acids: CASSYNRGEQYF. The CDR3 DNA reads TGTGCCAGCAGCTACAACAGGGGCGAGCAGTACTTC.

In this sample, this clone turned up a few times. The rearrangement joins TRBV30 to TRBJ2-2, with 8 bases identical to TRBD1. The CDR3 totals 15 residues. V trimming: 3 bases; J trimming: 3 bases; junction bases outside the gene matches: 6. CDR1 is GTSNPN, CDR2 SVGIG, per germline (reference sequence). The CDR3 bases are TGTGCCTGGAGAGGGTCACAGGGGGACACCGGGGAGCTGTTTTTT. This sequence encodes CAWRGSQGDTGELFF.